The 32 T cell receptor beta chains presented below share a single source sample, sequenced in a study of T cells after posttransplantation cyclophosphamide. Generated by immunoSEQ multiplex PCR, the TCRdb table keeps only in-frame clones and is missing some. The sample holds fewer than 2,500 clones; roughly 94% are singletons and the top ten take under 3.5%. Specimen: CD4+ T cells sorted from bone marrow. These receptors all come from a woman aged 50 to 65 in good health and a related stem cell transplant donor.

The gene calls are TRBV29-1 and TRBJ2-5; 9 bases align to TRBD1. V was pared by 7 bases and J by 5 bases, with 8 bases of the junction left unmatched. The CDR3 spans 13 residues. Per the germline V gene, CDR1 is SQVTM and CDR2 is ANQGSEA. As DNA, the CDR3 is TGCAGCGCTAAAGGGACAGGGATTGAGACCCAGTACTTC. It encodes CSAKGTGIETQYF.

CDR3 region: CASSLLANTDTQYF. The CDR3 DNA follows: TGTGCCAGCAGTCTACTAGCGAACACAGATACGCAGTATTTT. V is TRBV6-1 and J is TRBJ2-3; TRBD2 aligns across 7 bases. The CDR3 is 14 residues long. Trimming took 5 bases from V and 2 from J; bases not matched to a gene: 4. CDR1 and CDR2 from the germline V gene are MNHNS and SASEGT.

The chain's CDR3 is CAASPEGNYGYTF. The CDR3 coding sequence is TGTGCCGCCTCACCCGAGGGAAACTATGGCTACACCTTC. The rearrangement joins TRBV27 to TRBJ1-2; D call uncertain. Germline CDR1 MNHEY, CDR2 SMNVEV (reference sequence). This CDR3 contains 13 residues. The V end lost 11 bases, the J end lost 2 bases, and 15 bases lay between the germline ends.

This chain uses TRBV6-5 with TRBJ2-2; tentatively, D is TRBD2 (6 bases). The CDR3 spans 15 residues. The V and J ends lost 7 bases and 4 bases respectively, with 16 bases between them. Germline loops: CDR1 MNHEY, CDR2 SVGAGI. Here the CDR3 reads CASIPGGDGTGELFF. The CDR3 DNA reads as TGTGCCAGCATTCCCGGGGGTGATGGCACCGGGGAGCTGTTTTTT.

This rearrangement joins TRBV30 to TRBJ2-4; TRBD1 matches 9 bases. CDR1 and CDR2 from the germline V gene are GTSNPN and SVGIG (reference sequence). This CDR3 has 14 residues. Trimming removed 5 bases from V and 4 bases from J; junction bases left unmatched: 6. The CDR3 is CAWGTGRAKNIQYF. In nucleotides, the CDR3 is TGTGCCTGGGGGACAGGGCGGGCAAAAAACATTCAGTACTTC.

V usage is TRBV5-8 and J usage is TRBJ2-1; TRBD2 matches at 10 bases. Germline V gene sequence: CDR1 SGHTS, CDR2 YDEGEE. J was trimmed by 3 bases and V by 3 bases; bases with no gene match: 3. The CDR3 runs 15 residues. The CDR3 sequence is CASSSRTSGYNEQFF. The CDR3 bases are TGTGCCAGCAGCTCCCGGACTAGCGGCTACAATGAGCAGTTCTTC.

The genes are TRBV5-1 and TRBJ1-4, with 7 positions matching TRBD1. Losses at the gene ends were 0 bases for V and 4 bases for J; bases not matched to a gene: 3. CDR1 and CDR2 (germline): SGHRS, YFSETQ. The CDR3 extends over 15 amino acids. CDR3 amino acids: CASSLGDRDNEKLFF. The CDR3 DNA sequence: TGCGCCAGCAGCTTGGGCGACAGGGATAATGAAAAACTGTTTTTT. The full variable domain, in which reference TRBV5-1 and TRBJ1-4 provide the parts outside the CDR3, is KAGVTQTPRYLIKTRGQQVTLSCSPISGHRSVSWYQQTPGQGLQFLFEYFSETQRNKGNFPGRFSGRQFSNSRSEMNVSTLELGDSALYLCASSLGDRDNEKLFFGSGTQLSVL.

This chain joins TRBV12-5 and TRBJ2-7; D gene unclear. Germline V gene data show CDR1 as LGHNT and CDR2 as FRNRAP. Trimming cost V 1 base and J 5 bases, with 6 bases left between them. This CDR3 is 12 amino acids long. CDR3 residues: CASGLDYNEQYF. As DNA, the CDR3 is TGTGCTAGTGGTTTGGATTATAACGAGCAGTACTTC. The complete variable domain, with remaining parts taken from reference TRBV12-5 and TRBJ2-7, reads DARVTQTPRHKVTEMGQEVTMRCQPILGHNTVFWYRQTMMQGLELLAYFRNRAPLDDSGMPKDRFSAEMPDATLATLKIQPSEPRDSAVYFCASGLDYNEQYFGPGTRLTVT.

This clone was recorded once. The chain combines TRBV5-1 with TRBJ1-6; D is ambiguous. V lost 3 bases and J lost 7, with 20 bases in between. The CDR3 is made up of 17 amino acids. Per germline, CDR1 SGHRS and CDR2 YFSETQ. CDR3 region: CASSSHLNLVGNSPLHF. In DNA form, the CDR3 reads TGCGCCAGCAGCTCCCATCTGAATCTAGTCGGGAATTCACCCCTCCACTTT. The full variable domain, completed using reference TRBV5-1 and TRBJ1-6, is KAGVTQTPRYLIKTRGQQVTLSCSPISGHRSVSWYQQTPGQGLQFLFEYFSETQRNKGNFPGRFSGRQFSNSRSEMNVSTLELGDSALYLCASSSHLNLVGNSPLHFGNGTRLTVT.

The CDR3 region has the DNA TGTGCCAGCAAGCCCCAAATTTCCTACAATGAGCAGTTCTTC. Its translation: CASKPQISYNEQFF. The J gene is TRBJ2-1, the V gene TRBV2; D gene ambiguous. The CDR3 is 14 amino acids. CDR1 SNHLY and CDR2 FYNNEI come from the germline V gene. Trimming stripped 7 bases from V and 1 base from J, with 11 bases between.

This clone was detected once. The chain recombines TRBV7-9 with TRBJ2-5; the D is unclear. V was clipped by 5 bases and J by 9 bases, with 10 bases between them. Germline V CDR1 and CDR2: SEHNR, FQNEAQ (reference sequence). The CDR3 spans 11 residues. CDR3: CASSPDEAQYF. The CDR3 DNA follows: TGTGCCAGCAGCCCGGATGAGGCCCAGTACTTC.

This chain uses TRBV7-6 with TRBJ2-6; 7 nucleotides line up with TRBD1. V gave up 5 bases and J gave up 2 bases; unmatched junction bases: 3. Per the germline V gene, CDR1 is SGHVS and CDR2 is FNYEAQ. The CDR3 is 15 amino acids. The CDR3 DNA reads as TGTGCCAGCAGCATCCAGGGGGCTGGGGCCAACGTCCTGACTTTC. This encodes CASSIQGAGANVLTF.

This clone was seen a single time. The chain links TRBV5-1 to TRBJ2-2; no reliable D call. The V end was cut by 4 bases, the J end by 4 bases, with 8 bases between. This CDR3 has 13 residues. CDR1 and CDR2 (germline): SGHRS, YFSETQ. The CDR3 DNA sequence: TGCGCCAGCAGCCAACTTATCACCGGGGAGCTGTTTTTT. It translates to CASSQLITGELFF.

The rearrangement joins TRBV7-2 to TRBJ2-1; a possible D gene is TRBD2 (7 bases). The ends were cut back, 2 bases at V and 6 bases at J, with 11 bases in the middle. The CDR3 runs to 14 residues. Germline loops: CDR1 SGHTA, CDR2 FQGNSA. CDR3 sequence (DNA): TGTGCCAGCAGCTTACAGGCGGGGGCCAATGAGCAGTTCTTC. It yields the protein CASSLQAGANEQFF.

The CDR3 sequence: CASSPPTGGYGYTF. The CDR3 DNA follows: TGTGCCAGCAGTCCCCCGACAGGGGGCTATGGCTACACCTTC. The V call is TRBV6-5, the J call TRBJ1-2; 9 positions match TRBD1. CDR1 MNHEY and CDR2 SVGAGI come from the germline V gene. This CDR3 is built from 14 residues. With V trimmed by 5 bases and J by 4 bases, 5 bases remained unmatched.

The chain links TRBV5-1 to TRBJ1-2; 7 bases match TRBD1. The length of the CDR3 is 16 residues. V shed 3 bases and J 6 bases; nucleotides not matched to a gene: 14. Germline V gene lookup returns CDR1 SGHRS and CDR2 YFSETQ. The CDR3 nucleotides are TGCGCCAGCAGCTCGGGCCCCAACAGGGGTGGCAATGGCTACACCTTC. This gives the protein CASSSGPNRGGNGYTF. The whole variable domain, remainder taken from reference TRBV5-1 and TRBJ1-2, is KAGVTQTPRYLIKTRGQQVTLSCSPISGHRSVSWYQQTPGQGLQFLFEYFSETQRNKGNFPGRFSGRQFSNSRSEMNVSTLELGDSALYLCASSSGPNRGGNGYTFGSGTRLTVV.

CDR3 protein: CASRPSTPGGEAFF. The CDR3 coding sequence is TGTGCCAGCAGGCCTAGCACGCCGGGGGGTGAAGCTTTCTTT. The chain carries TRBV6-5 and TRBJ1-1; D perhaps matches TRBD1 (5 bases). CDR1 and CDR2 (germline): MNHEY, SVGAGI. The CDR3 runs to 14 residues. The germline V and J ends were trimmed by 6 bases and 7 bases, with 18 bases remaining between them.

The chain joins TRBV5-1 to TRBJ1-1; D unresolved. This CDR3 is built from 13 residues. The germline CDR1 and CDR2 sequences are SGHRS and YFSETQ. With 7 bases removed from V and 4 bases from J, the gap between germline ends came to 14 bases. This chain's CDR3 is CASQREGATEAFF. The CDR3 DNA reads TGCGCCAGCCAGCGAGAGGGCGCCACTGAAGCTTTCTTT.

The chain joins TRBV6-5 to TRBJ1-2; 11 bases line up with TRBD1. The germline V gene has CDR1 MNHEY and CDR2 SVGAGI. The CDR3 consists of 12 residues. The trim removed 8 bases at V and 7 bases at J, leaving 3 bases unmatched. The CDR3 region has the DNA TGTGCCAGCCTGGGGACAGGGGGTGGCTACACCTTC. Encoded protein: CASLGTGGGYTF.

This clone has just one count. The chain couples TRBV27 to TRBJ1-2; 7 nucleotides agree with TRBD1. CDR1 MNHEY and CDR2 SMNVEV come from the germline V gene (reference sequence). The CDR3 has 15 amino acids. The V and J ends lost 9 bases and 7 bases, in that order; junction bases with no gene match: 17. The CDR3 sequence: CASWGRDRESGGYTF. CDR3 coding DNA: TGTGCCAGTTGGGGGCGAGACAGGGAGAGTGGTGGCTACACCTTC.

This chain uses TRBV19 with TRBJ2-5; 10 positions agree with TRBD1. The junction had 6 bases not matched to a gene; V was cut back by 9 bases and J by 5 bases. Germline CDR1 is LNHDA and CDR2 is SQIVND (reference sequence). The CDR3 length is 13 residues. The CDR3: CASRDRGVETQYF. The CDR3 DNA follows: TGTGCCAGCCGGGACAGGGGCGTGGAGACCCAGTACTTC.

The CDR3 nucleotides read TGTGCCAGCTCACCAGACAGGGAGCAGTTCTTC. It codes for CASSPDREQFF. The J gene is TRBJ2-1, the V gene TRBV18; perhaps TRBD1 as D (6 bases). Germline V gene sequence: CDR1 KGHSH, CDR2 LQKENI. The CDR3 covers 11 residues. V lost 2 bases and J lost 10, with 6 bases in between.

This chain links TRBV5-1 with TRBJ2-5, with TRBD2 as a possible D gene (5 bases). Germline V gene sequence: CDR1 SGHRS, CDR2 YFSETQ. This CDR3 spans 14 amino acids. V shed 0 bases and J shed 2 bases, with 8 bases lying between them. In DNA, the CDR3 is TGCGCCAGCAGCTTGGGGACTCGACAAGAGACCCAGTACTTC. This encodes CASSLGTRQETQYF.

This chain links TRBV9 with TRBJ2-3; 16 bases fit TRBD2. CDR1 SGDLS and CDR2 YYNGEE come from the germline V gene. This CDR3 region has 19 residues. With 2 bases clipped from V and 4 bases from J, the junction kept 10 bases outside the gene matches. CDR3 residues: CASSVTGGTSGGEADTQYF. For the CDR3, the DNA is TGTGCCAGCAGCGTGACTGGGGGGACTAGCGGGGGGGAGGCAGATACGCAGTATTTT.

This clone was seen a handful of times. The chain joins TRBV10-1 to TRBJ1-4; D gene unclear. Germline V gene lookup returns CDR1 WNHNN and CDR2 SYGVQD (reference sequence). There are 14 residues in the CDR3. V was cut by 0 bases and J by 7 bases, with 9 bases left in between. The CDR3, as DNA: TGCGCCAGCAGTGAGTCCACACGGAGTGAAAAACTGTTTTTT. This codes for CASSESTRSEKLFF.

This sequence joins TRBV29-1 and TRBJ2-1, with D unresolved. Germline V gene data show CDR1 as SQVTM and CDR2 as ANQGSEA. This CDR3 has 12 amino acids. V lost 4 bases and J lost 4, with 8 bases in between. CDR3 region: CSVGRLYNEQFF. CDR3 coding DNA: TGCAGCGTTGGGAGATTATACAATGAGCAGTTCTTC.

The V call is TRBV2, the J call TRBJ2-2, with TRBD2 identical over 7 bases. Trimming removed 5 bases from V and 1 base from J; junction bases left unmatched: 4. Germline CDR1 is SNHLY and CDR2 is FYNNEI. The CDR3 is 15 amino acids. The chain's CDR3 is CASSRSGGNTGELFF. CDR3 bases: TGTGCCAGCAGTCGCTCGGGGGGGAACACCGGGGAGCTGTTTTTT.

This chain connects TRBV5-1 to TRBJ2-5, with 9 bases lining up with TRBD1. The V segment lost 7 bases and the J segment 4 bases; nucleotides outside the gene matches: 14. Germline values: CDR1 SGHRS, CDR2 YFSETQ. The CDR3 runs 16 residues. The CDR3 DNA follows: TGCGCCAGCTGGGGATCTACGACAGGGGGTGGAGAGACCCAGTACTTC. This encodes CASWGSTTGGGETQYF.

The V and J genes are TRBV12-1 and TRBJ1-6; the table's D call, TRBD1, was not checked against the DNA. TRBV12-1 is annotated as a pseudogene. The length of the CDR3 is 15 residues. The CDR3 bases are TGTGCCAGCAGCTTTCTGACAGAGCAAGGTTCACCCCTCCACTTT. It specifies CASSFLTEQGSPLHF.

Notes on this clone: At one boundary the junction diverges from the germline segment, which might be a read error. The chain couples TRBV7-8 to TRBJ2-5; D is perhaps TRBD2 (5 bases). Germline-derived CDR1 and CDR2 are SGHVS and FQNEAQ. This CDR3 region has 14 residues. CDR3 bases: TGTGCCAGCAGCTCTCGAGAGGGATCAGAGGCCCAGTACTTC. As protein: CASSSREGSEAQYF.

The J gene is TRBJ2-1, the V gene TRBV2; TRBD1 is a possible D gene (6 bases). CDR3 length: 15 amino acids. The germline V gene encodes CDR1 SNHLY and CDR2 FYNNEI. The V end lost 7 bases, the J end lost 1 base, and 14 bases lay between the germline ends. CDR3 bases: TGTGCCAGCACCGAGGACAGTTCGTCCTACAATGAGCAGTTCTTC. This codes for CASTEDSSSYNEQFF. The complete variable domain, with remaining parts taken from reference TRBV2 and TRBJ2-1, reads EPEVTQTPSHQVTQMGQEVILRCVPISNHLYFYWYRQILGQKVEFLVSFYNNEISEKSEIFDDQFSVERPDGSNFTLKIRSTKLEDSAMYFCASTEDSSSYNEQFFGPGTRLTVL.

The chain has TRBV6-5 and TRBJ1-4; 7 bases fit TRBD1. Germline V CDR1 and CDR2: MNHEY, SVGAGI. The CDR3 is made up of 15 amino acids. V shed 5 bases, J shed 2 bases, and the junction held 5 bases outside the gene matches. The CDR3 protein is CASSTGTDTNEKLFF. The CDR3 nucleotides read TGTGCCAGCAGTACCGGGACAGACACTAATGAAAAACTGTTTTTT.